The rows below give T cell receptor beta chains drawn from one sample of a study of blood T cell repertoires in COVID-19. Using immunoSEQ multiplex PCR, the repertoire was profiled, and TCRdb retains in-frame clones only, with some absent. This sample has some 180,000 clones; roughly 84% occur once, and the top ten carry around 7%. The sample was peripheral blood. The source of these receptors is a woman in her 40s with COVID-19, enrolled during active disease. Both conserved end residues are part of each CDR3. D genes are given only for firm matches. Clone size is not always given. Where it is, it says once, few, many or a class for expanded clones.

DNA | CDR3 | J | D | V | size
TGTGCCAGCAGCCCTCCCCAGGGCGGACAGGGGAACACTGAAGCTTTCTTT | CASSPPQGGQGNTEAFF | TRBJ1-1 | TRBD1 | TRBV5-4 | .
TGCGCCAGCAGCCCCACAGGGGGCGAGACTGAAGCTTTCTTT | CASSPTGGETEAFF | TRBJ1-1 | TRBD1 | TRBV5-1 | .
TGTGCCAGTAGTACATGGACAGGTCCACATCCCGGGGAGCTGTTTTTT | CASSTWTGPHPGELFF | TRBJ2-2 | TRBD1 | TRBV19 | .
TGTGCCAGCAAGGGACTAGCGGACCAAGAGACCCAGTACTTC | CASKGLADQETQYF | TRBJ2-5 | TRBD2 | TRBV2 | .
TGTGCCAGCAGAAGACCACCGGGAAGCGAGCTTTTCTTT | CASRRPPGSELFF | TRBJ1-1 | . | TRBV28 | .
TGCGCCAGCAGAGAGAAAGTCAATGAGCAGTTCTTC | CASREKVNEQFF | TRBJ2-1 | . | TRBV5-1 | .
TGTGCCAGCAGTTCCACTACCTACGAGCAGTACTTC | CASSSTTYEQYF | TRBJ2-7 | . | TRBV6-5 | .
TGTGCTAGTGCCCAGGGGGCGGGCTACACCTTC | CASAQGAGYTF | TRBJ1-2 | TRBD1 | TRBV12-5 | .
TGTGCCAGCCTCAGACAGGCCCTTGAAAACATTCAGTACTTC | CASLRQALENIQYF | TRBJ2-4 | . | TRBV5-5 | .
TGTGCCAGCAGTCAGGGTGGGGGGTACGCTGAAGCTTTCTTT | CASSQGGGYAEAFF | TRBJ1-1 | . | TRBV6-5 | .
TGCGCCAGCAGCCATAGGGGAGCGGGGGGGCTAGAGACCCAGTACTTC | CASSHRGAGGLETQYF | TRBJ2-5 | TRBD2 | TRBV10-2 | .
TGTGCCAGCAGTTTAGGTGCGTCCGGTACCTACGAGCAGTACTTC | CASSLGASGTYEQYF | TRBJ2-7 | . | TRBV27 | few
TGCGCCAGCAGCCCAAATAGCGGTTATCCTTACAATGAGCAGTTCTTC | CASSPNSGYPYNEQFF | TRBJ2-1 | . | TRBV5-1 | .
TGCAGCGTTGTAACTATAGGCCAAGAGACCCAGTACTTC | CSVVTIGQETQYF | TRBJ2-5 | . | TRBV29-1 | .
TGTGCCAGCACCGAGGACACAAGGGGTAATTCACCCCTCCACTTT | CASTEDTRGNSPLHF | TRBJ1-6 | . | TRBV28 | .
TGTGCCAGCAGTTTAAGGGCGGGTGGTAGGGCTAGCGGGAGGAGCACCGGGGAGCTGTTTTTT | CASSLRAGGRASGRSTGELFF | TRBJ2-2 | TRBD2 | TRBV27 | .
TGTGCCAGCAGCCCCCTGGAGGGGGCGAGGTCGTTGTCCACTGAAGCTTTCTTT | CASSPLEGARSLSTEAFF | TRBJ1-1 | TRBD1 | TRBV28 | .
TGTGCCAGCAGCTTGGGGGAGCTACGAGAGCAGTACTTC | CASSLGELREQYF | TRBJ2-7 | . | TRBV5-6 | many
TGTGCCAGCAGTGAAGCGAGTACTAACACCGGGGAGCTGTTTTTT | CASSEASTNTGELFF | TRBJ2-2 | . | TRBV2 | .
TGTGCCAGCAGTTTATCTCGCCTAGCGGGGGCAGATACGCAGTATTTT | CASSLSRLAGADTQYF | TRBJ2-3 | TRBD2 | TRBV28 | .
TGTGCCAGCAGCCAAGATATCCAGCGGCAAGAGACCCAGTACTTC | CASSQDIQRQETQYF | TRBJ2-5 | . | TRBV3-1/TRBV3-2 | .
TGCGCCAGCAGCCGAACAGGGGGCGCGGGTATAGATACGCAGTATTTT | CASSRTGGAGIDTQYF | TRBJ2-3 | TRBD1 | TRBV5-1 | .